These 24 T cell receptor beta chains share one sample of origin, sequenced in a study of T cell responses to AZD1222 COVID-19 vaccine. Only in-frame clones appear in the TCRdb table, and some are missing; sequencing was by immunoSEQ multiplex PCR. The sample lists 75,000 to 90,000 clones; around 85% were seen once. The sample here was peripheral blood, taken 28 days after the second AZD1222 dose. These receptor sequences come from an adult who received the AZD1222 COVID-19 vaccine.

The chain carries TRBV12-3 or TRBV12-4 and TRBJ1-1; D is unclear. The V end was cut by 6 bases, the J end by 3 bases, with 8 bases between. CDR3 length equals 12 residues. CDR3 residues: CASSNRDTEAFF. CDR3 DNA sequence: TGTGCCAGCAGCAACCGGGACACTGAAGCTTTCTTT.

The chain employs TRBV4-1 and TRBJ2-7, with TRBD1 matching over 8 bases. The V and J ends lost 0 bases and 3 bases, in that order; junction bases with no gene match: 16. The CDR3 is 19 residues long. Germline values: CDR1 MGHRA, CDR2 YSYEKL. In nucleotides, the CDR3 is TGCGCCAGCAGCCAAGAAGAAAAGGGACCGGGACAGGAAAACTACGAGCAGTACTTC. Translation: CASSQEEKGPGQENYEQYF.

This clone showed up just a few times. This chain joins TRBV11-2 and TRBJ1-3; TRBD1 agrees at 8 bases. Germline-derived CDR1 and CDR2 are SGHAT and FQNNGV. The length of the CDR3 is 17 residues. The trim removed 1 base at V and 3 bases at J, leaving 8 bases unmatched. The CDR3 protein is CASSLGRQGAYGNTIYF. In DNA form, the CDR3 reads TGTGCCAGCAGCTTAGGAAGGCAGGGGGCGTATGGAAACACCATATATTTT.

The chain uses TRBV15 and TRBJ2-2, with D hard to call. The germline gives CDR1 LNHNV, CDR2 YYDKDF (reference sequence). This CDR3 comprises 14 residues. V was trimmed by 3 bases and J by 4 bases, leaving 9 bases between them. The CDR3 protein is CATSSDVGTGELFF. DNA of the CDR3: TGTGCCACCAGCAGTGACGTAGGCACCGGGGAGCTGTTTTTT. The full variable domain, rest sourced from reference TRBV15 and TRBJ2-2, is DAMVIQNPRYQVTQFGKPVTLSCSQTLNHNVMYWYQQKSSQAPKLLFHYYDKDFNNEADTPDNFQSRRPNTSFCFLDIRSPGLGDTAMYLCATSSDVGTGELFFGEGSRLTVL.

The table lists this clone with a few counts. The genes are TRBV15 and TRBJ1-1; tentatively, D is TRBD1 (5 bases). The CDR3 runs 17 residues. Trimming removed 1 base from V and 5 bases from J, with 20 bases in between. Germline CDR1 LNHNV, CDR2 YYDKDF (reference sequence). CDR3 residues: CATSRVYPGYRETEAFF. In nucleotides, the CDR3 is TGTGCCACCAGCAGAGTCTACCCAGGGTACAGAGAGACTGAAGCTTTCTTT.

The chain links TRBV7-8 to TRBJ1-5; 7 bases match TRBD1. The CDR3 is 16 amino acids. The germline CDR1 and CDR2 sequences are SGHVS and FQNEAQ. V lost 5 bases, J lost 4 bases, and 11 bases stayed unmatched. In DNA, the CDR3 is TGTGCCAGCAGCCGACAGAGGACAGGCCGTAATCAGCCCCAGCATTTT. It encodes CASSRQRTGRNQPQHF.

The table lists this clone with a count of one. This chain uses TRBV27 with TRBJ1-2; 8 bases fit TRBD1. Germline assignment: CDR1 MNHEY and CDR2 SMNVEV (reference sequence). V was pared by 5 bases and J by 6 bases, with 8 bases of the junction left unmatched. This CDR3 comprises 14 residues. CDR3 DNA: TGTGCCAGCAGTACCACAGGGGGGCGTAATGGCTACACCTTC. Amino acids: CASSTTGGRNGYTF.

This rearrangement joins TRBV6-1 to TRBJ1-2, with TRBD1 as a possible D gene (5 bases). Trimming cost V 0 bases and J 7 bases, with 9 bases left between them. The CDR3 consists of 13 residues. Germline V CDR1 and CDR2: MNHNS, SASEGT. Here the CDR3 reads CASSEAGGTGYTF. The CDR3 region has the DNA TGTGCCAGCAGTGAAGCAGGAGGGACTGGCTACACCTTC.

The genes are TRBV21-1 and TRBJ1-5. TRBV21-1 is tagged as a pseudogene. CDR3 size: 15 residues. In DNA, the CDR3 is TGTGCCAGCAGCACTCCTCGGGACAGCAATCAGCCCCAGCATTTT. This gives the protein CASSTPRDSNQPQHF.

The CDR3 here is CASSNPTGFEQYF. The CDR3 DNA reads TGTGCCAGCAGCAACCCCACAGGGTTCGAGCAGTACTTC. This rearrangement joins TRBV7-2 to TRBJ2-7, with D possibly TRBD1 on 6 matching bases. CDR3 length equals 13 residues. With 5 bases removed from V and 6 bases from J, the gap between germline ends came to 14 bases. Per germline, CDR1 SGHTA and CDR2 FQGNSA.

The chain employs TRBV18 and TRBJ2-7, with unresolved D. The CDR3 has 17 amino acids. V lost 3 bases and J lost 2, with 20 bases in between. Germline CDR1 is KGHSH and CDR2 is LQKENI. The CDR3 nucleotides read TGTGCCAGCTCACCTAGAGGTAAGGAAGTTGATCCCTACGAGCAGTACTTC. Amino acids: CASSPRGKEVDPYEQYF.

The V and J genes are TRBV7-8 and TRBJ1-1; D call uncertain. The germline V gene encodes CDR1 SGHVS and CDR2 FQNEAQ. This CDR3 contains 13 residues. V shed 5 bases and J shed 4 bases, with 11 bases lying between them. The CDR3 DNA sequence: TGTGCCAGCAGCCGCGAAGGTTTCACTGAAGCTTTCTTT. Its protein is CASSREGFTEAFF.

In DNA form, the CDR3 reads TGTGCCAGCAGTGGCCGGGACAGGGGGTCTCGGAGACGTTCCTACGAGCAGTACTTC. Protein product: CASSGRDRGSRRRSYEQYF. This sequence joins TRBV6-1 and TRBJ2-7; 11 bases match TRBD1. Germline-derived CDR1 and CDR2 are MNHNS and SASEGT. The CDR3 runs 19 residues. V shed 4 bases and J 1 base; nucleotides not matched to a gene: 15.

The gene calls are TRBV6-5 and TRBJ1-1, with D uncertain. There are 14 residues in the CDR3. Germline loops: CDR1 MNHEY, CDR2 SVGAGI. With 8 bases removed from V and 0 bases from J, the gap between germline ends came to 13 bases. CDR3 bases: TGTGCCAGCCGTAGGGATAGTATGAACACTGAAGCTTTCTTT. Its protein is CASRRDSMNTEAFF.

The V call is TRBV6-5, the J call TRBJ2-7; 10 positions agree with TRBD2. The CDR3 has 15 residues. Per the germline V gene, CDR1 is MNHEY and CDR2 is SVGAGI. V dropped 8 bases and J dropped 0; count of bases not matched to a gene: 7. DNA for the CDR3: TGTGCCAGCTGGCTAGCGGGAGCGAGCTCCTACGAGCAGTACTTC. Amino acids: CASWLAGASSYEQYF.

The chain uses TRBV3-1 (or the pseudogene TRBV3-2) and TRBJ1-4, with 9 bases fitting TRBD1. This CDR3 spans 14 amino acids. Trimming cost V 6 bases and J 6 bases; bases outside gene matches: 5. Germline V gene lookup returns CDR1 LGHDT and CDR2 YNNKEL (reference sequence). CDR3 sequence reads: CASRQGARDEKLFF. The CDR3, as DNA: TGTGCCAGCAGACAGGGGGCGCGGGATGAAAAACTGTTTTTT.

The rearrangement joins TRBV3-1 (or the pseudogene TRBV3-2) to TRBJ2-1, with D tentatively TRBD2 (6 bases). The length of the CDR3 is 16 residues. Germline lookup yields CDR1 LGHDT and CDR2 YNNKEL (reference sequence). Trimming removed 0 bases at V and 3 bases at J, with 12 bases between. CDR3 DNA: TGTGCCAGCAGCCAAGAGGGGGGAGTTGGCTACAATGAGCAGTTCTTC. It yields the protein CASSQEGGVGYNEQFF.

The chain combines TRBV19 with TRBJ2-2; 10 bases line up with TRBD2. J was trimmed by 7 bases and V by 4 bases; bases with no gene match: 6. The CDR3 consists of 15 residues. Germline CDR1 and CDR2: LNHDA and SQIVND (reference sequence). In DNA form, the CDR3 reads TGTGCCAGTAGTACAGGACTAGCGGTGGACGGGGAGCTGTTTTTT. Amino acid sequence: CASSTGLAVDGELFF.

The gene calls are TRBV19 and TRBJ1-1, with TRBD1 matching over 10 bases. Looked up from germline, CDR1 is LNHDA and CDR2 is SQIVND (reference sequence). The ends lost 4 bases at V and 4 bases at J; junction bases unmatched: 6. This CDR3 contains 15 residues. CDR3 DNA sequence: TGTGCCAGTAGTACAGGGACAGGGGAGGGCACTGAAGCTTTCTTT. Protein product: CASSTGTGEGTEAFF.

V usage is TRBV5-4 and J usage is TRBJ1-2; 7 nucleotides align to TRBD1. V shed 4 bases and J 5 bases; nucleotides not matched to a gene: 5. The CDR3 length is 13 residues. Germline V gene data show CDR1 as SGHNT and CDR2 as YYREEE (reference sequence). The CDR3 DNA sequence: TGTGCCAGCAGCCCAAGACAGGGTTATGGCTACACCTTC. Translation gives CASSPRQGYGYTF.

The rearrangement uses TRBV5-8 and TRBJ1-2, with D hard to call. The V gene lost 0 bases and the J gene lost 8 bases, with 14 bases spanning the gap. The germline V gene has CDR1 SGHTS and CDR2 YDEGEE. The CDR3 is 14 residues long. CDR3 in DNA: TGTGCCAGCAGCTTGGGGTCGGATAGGTCCGGCTACACCTTC. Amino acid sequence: CASSLGSDRSGYTF.

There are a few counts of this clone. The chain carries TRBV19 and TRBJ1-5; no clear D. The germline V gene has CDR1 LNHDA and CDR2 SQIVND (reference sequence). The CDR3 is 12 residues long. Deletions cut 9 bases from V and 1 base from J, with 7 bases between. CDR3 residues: CASTFSNQPQHF. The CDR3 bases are TGTGCCAGCACTTTCAGCAATCAGCCCCAGCATTTT.

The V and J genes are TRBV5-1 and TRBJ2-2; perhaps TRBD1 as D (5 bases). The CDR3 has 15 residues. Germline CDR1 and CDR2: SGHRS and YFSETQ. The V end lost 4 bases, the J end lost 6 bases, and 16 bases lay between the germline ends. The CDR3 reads CASSKTATEPGELFF. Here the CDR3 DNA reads TGCGCCAGCAGCAAGACAGCTACCGAACCCGGGGAGCTGTTTTTT. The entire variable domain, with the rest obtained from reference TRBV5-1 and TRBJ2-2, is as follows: KAGVTQTPRYLIKTRGQQVTLSCSPISGHRSVSWYQQTPGQGLQFLFEYFSETQRNKGNFPGRFSGRQFSNSRSEMNVSTLELGDSALYLCASSKTATEPGELFFGEGSRLTVL.

In nucleotides, the CDR3 is TGTGCCAGCAGTCCCCGGGGGGACAGGGGGTACGAGCAGTACTTC. Its translation: CASSPRGDRGYEQYF. The chain links TRBV28 to TRBJ2-7, with TRBD1 identical over 11 bases. CDR3 length: 15 residues. The trim removed 5 bases at V and 4 bases at J, leaving 7 bases unmatched. Germline assignment: CDR1 MDHEN and CDR2 SYDVKM.